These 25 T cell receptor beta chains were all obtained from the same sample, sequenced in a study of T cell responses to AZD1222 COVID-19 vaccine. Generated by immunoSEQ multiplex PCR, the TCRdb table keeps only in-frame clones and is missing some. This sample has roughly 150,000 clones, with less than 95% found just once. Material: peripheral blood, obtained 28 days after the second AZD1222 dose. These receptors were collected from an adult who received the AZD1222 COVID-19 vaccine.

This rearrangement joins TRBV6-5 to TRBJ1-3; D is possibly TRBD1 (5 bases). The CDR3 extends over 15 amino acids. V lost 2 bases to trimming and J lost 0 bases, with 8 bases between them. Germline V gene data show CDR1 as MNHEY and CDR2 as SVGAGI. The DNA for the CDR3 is TGTGCCAGCAGTTACCGACAGTACTCTGGAAACACCATATATTTT. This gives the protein CASSYRQYSGNTIYF.

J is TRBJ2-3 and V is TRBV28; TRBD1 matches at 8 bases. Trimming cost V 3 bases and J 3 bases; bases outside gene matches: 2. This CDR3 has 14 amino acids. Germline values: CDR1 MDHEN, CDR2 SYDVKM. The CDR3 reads CASSFRQGTDTQYF. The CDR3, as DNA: TGTGCCAGCAGTTTTAGACAGGGGACAGATACGCAGTATTTT.

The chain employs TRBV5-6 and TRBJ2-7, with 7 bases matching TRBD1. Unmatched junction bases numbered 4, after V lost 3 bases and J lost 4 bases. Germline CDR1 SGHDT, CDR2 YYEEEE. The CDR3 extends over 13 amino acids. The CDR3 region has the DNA TGTGCCAGCAGCTCCCGGGACAGTTACGAGCAGTACTTC. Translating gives CASSSRDSYEQYF.

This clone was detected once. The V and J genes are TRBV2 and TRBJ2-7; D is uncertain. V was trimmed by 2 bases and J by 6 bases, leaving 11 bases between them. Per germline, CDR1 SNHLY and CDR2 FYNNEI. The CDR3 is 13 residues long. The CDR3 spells CASSEQRPVEQYF. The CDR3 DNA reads TGTGCCAGCAGTGAACAACGACCCGTCGAGCAGTACTTC. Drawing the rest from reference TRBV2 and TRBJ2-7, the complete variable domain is EPEVTQTPSHQVTQMGQEVILRCVPISNHLYFYWYRQILGQKVEFLVSFYNNEISEKSEIFDDQFSVERPDGSNFTLKIRSTKLEDSAMYFCASSEQRPVEQYFGPGTRLTVT.

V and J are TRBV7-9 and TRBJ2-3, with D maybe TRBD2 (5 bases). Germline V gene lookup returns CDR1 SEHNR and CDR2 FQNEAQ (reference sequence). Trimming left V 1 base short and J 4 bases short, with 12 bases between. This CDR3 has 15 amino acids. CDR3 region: CASSLVERAADTQYF. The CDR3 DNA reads TGTGCCAGCAGCTTAGTGGAAAGAGCGGCAGATACGCAGTATTTT.

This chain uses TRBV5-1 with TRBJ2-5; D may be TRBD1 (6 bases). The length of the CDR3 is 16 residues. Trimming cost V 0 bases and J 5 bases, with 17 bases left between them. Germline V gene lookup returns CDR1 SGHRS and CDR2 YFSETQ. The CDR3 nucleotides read TGCGCCAGCAGCTTGGTTCAGGGGCGGTCTCGGGAGACCCAGTACTTC. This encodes CASSLVQGRSRETQYF.

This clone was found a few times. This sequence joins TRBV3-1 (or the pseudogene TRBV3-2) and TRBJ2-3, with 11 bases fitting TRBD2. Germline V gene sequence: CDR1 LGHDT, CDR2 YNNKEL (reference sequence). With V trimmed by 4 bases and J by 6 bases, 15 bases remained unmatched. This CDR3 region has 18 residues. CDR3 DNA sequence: TGTGCCAGCAGCCGCCTGACCCTTACTAGCGGGAGCCCCGATACGCAGTATTTT. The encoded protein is CASSRLTLTSGSPDTQYF.

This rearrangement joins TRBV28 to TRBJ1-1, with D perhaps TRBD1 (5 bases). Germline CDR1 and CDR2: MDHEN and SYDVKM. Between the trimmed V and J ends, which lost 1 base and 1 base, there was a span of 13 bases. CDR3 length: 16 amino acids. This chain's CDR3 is CASSLSVGAGNTEAFF. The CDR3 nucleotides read TGTGCCAGCAGTTTATCTGTCGGGGCCGGGAACACTGAAGCTTTCTTT.

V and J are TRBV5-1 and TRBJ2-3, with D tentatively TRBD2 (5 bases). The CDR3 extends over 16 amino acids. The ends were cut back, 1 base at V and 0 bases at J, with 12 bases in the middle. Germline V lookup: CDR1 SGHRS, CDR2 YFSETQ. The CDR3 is CASSLSTIGSTDTQYF. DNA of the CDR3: TGCGCCAGCAGCTTGTCGACTATCGGGAGCACAGATACGCAGTATTTT.

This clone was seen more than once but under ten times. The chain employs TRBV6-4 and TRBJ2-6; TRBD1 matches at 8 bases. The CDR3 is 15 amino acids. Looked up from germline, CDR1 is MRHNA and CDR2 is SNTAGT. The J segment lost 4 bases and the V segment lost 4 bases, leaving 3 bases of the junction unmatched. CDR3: CASSGQGSGANVLTF. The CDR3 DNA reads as TGTGCCAGCAGTGGACAGGGGTCCGGGGCCAACGTCCTGACTTTC.

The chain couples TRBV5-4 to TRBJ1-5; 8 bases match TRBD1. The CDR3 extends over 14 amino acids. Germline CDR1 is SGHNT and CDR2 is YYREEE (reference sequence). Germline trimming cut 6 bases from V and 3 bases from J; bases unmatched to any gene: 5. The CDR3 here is CASNWTGYNQPQHF. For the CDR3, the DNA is TGTGCCAGCAACTGGACAGGGTACAATCAGCCCCAGCATTTT.

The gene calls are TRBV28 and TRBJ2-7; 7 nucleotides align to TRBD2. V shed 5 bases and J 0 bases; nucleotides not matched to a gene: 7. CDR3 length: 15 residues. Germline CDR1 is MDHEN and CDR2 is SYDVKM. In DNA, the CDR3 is TGTGCCAGCAGTCCGGTAGCGGGTAGCTCCTACGAGCAGTACTTC. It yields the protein CASSPVAGSSYEQYF.

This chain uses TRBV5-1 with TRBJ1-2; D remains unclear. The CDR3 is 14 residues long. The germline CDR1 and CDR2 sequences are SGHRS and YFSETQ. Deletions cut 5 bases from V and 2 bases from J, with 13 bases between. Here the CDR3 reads CASSRNDGNYGYTF. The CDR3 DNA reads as TGCGCCAGCAGTAGAAATGACGGAAACTATGGCTACACCTTC.

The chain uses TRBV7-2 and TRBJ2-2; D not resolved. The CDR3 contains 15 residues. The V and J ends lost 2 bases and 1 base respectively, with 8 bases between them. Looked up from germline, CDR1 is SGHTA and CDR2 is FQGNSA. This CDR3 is CASSLLSGNTGELFF. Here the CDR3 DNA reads TGTGCCAGCAGCTTATTATCGGGGAACACCGGGGAGCTGTTTTTT.

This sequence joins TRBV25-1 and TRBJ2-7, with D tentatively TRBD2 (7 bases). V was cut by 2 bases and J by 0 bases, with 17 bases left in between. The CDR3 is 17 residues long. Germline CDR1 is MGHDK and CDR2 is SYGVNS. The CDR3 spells CASSESAGASGSYEQYF. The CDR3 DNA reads TGTGCCAGCAGTGAAAGTGCGGGGGCCTCGGGCTCCTACGAGCAGTACTTC.

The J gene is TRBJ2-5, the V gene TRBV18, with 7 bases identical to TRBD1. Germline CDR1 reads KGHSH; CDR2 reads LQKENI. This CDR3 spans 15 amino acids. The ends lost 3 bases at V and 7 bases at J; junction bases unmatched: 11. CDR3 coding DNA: TGTGCCAGCTCACCCTCCGACAGGGCCGGCGGGACCCAGTACTTC. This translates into CASSPSDRAGGTQYF.

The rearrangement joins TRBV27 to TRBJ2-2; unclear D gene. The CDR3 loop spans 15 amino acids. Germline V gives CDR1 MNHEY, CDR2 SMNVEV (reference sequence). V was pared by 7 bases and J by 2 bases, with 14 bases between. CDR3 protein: CASTPLGTNTGELFF. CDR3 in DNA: TGTGCCAGCACCCCCCTGGGTACAAACACCGGGGAGCTGTTTTTT.

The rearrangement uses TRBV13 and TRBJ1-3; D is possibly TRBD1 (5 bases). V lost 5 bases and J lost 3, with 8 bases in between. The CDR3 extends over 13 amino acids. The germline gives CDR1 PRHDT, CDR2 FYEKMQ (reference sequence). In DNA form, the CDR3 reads TGTGCCAGCAGCGGCAGGGTTGGAAACACCATATATTTT. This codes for CASSGRVGNTIYF.

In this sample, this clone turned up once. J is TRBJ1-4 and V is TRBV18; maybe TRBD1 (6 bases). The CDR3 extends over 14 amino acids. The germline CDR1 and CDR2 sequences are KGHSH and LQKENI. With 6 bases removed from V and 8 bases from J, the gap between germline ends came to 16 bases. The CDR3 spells CASSPAGADEKLFF. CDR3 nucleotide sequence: TGTGCCAGCTCCCCCGCGGGGGCGGACGAAAAACTGTTTTTT.

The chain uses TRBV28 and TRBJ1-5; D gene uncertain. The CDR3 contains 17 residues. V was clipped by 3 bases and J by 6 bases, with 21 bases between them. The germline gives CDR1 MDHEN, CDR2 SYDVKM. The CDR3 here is CASSFTRGSFKGQPQHF. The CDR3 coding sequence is TGTGCCAGCAGTTTTACGAGAGGGTCCTTCAAGGGTCAGCCCCAGCATTTT.

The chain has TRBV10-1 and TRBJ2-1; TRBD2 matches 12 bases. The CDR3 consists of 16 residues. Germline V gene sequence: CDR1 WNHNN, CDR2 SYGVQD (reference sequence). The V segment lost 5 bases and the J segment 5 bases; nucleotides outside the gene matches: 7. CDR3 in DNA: TGCGCCAGCAGTTCACGGCTAGCGGGGGGGAACAATGAGCAGTTCTTC. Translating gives CASSSRLAGGNNEQFF.

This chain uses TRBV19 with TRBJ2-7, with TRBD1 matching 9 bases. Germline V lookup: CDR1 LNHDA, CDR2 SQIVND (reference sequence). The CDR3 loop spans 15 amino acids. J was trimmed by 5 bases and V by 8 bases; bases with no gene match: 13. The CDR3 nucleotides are TGTGCCAGTTCAACAGGGGGCGCAGCAGTAGACGAGCAGTACTTC. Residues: CASSTGGAAVDEQYF.

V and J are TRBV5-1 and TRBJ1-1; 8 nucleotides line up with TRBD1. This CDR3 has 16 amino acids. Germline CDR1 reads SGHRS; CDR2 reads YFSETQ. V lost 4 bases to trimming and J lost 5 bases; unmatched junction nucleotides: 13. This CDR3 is CASSLVLTGVGTEAFF. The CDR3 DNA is TGCGCCAGCAGCCTAGTACTGACAGGGGTTGGGACTGAAGCTTTCTTT.

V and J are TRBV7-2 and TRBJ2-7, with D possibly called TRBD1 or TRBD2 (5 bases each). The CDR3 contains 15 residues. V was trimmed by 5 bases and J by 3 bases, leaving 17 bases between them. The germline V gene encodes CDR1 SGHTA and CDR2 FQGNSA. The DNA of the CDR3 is TGTGCCAGCAGCCAGGGACCTACCCTGATCTACGAGCAGTACTTC. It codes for CASSQGPTLIYEQYF.

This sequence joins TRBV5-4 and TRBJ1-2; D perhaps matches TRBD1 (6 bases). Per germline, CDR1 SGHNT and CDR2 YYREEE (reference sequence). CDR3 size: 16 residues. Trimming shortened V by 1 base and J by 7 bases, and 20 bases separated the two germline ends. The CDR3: CASSLSGKTGYSGYTF. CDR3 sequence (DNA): TGTGCCAGCAGCTTGTCCGGTAAAACAGGGTACTCTGGCTACACCTTC. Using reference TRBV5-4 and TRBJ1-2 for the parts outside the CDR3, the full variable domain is ETGVTQSPTHLIKTRGQQVTLRCSSQSGHNTVSWYQQALGQGPQFIFQYYREEENGRGNFPPRFSGLQFPNYSSELNVNALELDDSALYLCASSLSGKTGYSGYTFGSGTRLTVV.